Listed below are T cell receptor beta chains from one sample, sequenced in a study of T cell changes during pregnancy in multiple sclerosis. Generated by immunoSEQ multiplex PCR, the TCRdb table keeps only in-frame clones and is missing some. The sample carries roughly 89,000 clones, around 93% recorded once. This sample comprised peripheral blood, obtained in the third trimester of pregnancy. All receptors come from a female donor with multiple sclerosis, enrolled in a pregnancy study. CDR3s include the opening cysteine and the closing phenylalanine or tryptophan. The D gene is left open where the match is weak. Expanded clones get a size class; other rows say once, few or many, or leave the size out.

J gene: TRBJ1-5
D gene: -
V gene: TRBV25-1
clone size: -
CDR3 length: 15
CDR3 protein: CASSAGHLSNQPQHF
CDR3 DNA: TGTGCCAGCAGTGCGGGACACCTAAGCAATCAGCCCCAGCATTTT

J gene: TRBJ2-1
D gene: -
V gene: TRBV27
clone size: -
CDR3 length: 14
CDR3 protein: CASSHTGSYNEQFF
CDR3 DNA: TGTGCCAGCAGCCACACAGGCTCCTACAATGAGCAGTTCTTC

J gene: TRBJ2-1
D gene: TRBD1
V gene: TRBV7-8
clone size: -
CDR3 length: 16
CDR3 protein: CASSLADRGTRHEQFF
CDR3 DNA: TGTGCCAGCAGCTTAGCGGACAGGGGGACTAGGCATGAGCAGTTCTTC

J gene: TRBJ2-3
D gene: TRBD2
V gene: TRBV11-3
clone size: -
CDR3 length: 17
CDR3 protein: CASSSAGTSGRTDTQYF
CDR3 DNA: TGTGCCAGCAGCTCTGCCGGGACTAGCGGGAGAACAGATACGCAGTATTTT

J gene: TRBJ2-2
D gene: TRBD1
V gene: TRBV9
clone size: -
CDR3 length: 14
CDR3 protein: CASSADRAVGELFF
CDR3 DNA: TGTGCCAGCAGCGCGGACAGGGCCGTCGGGGAGCTGTTTTTT

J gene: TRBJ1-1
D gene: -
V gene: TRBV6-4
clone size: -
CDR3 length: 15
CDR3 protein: CASSEEEGGGTEAFF
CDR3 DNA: TGTGCCAGCAGTGAAGAGGAGGGTGGGGGGACTGAAGCTTTCTTT

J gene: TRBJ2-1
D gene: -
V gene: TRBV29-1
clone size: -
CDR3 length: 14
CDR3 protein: CSVDSVSSYNEQFF
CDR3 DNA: TGCAGCGTTGATTCGGTAAGCTCCTACAATGAGCAGTTCTTC

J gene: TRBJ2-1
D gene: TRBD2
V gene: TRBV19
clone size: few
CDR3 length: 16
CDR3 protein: CASSVQGAGVYNEQFF
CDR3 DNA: TGTGCCAGTAGTGTTCAAGGAGCGGGAGTCTACAATGAGCAGTTCTTC

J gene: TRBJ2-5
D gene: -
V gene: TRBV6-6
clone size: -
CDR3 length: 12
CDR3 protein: CASSYSRETQYF
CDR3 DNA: TGTGCCAGCAGTTACTCGAGAGAGACCCAGTACTTC

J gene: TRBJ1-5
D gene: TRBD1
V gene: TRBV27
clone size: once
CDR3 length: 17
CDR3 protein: CASSPDRGKYSNQPQHF
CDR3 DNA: TGTGCCAGCAGTCCGGACAGGGGCAAATATAGCAATCAGCCCCAGCATTTT

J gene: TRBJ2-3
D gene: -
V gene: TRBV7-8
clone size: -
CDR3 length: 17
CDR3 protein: CASSLALSGSSTDTQYF
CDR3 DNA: TGTGCCAGCAGCTTAGCGCTTTCGGGATCAAGCACAGATACGCAGTATTTT

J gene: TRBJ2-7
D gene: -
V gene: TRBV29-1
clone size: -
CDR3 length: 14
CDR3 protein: CSVSGGQGGYEQYF
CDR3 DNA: TGCAGCGTTTCCGGAGGGCAGGGGGGATACGAGCAGTACTTC

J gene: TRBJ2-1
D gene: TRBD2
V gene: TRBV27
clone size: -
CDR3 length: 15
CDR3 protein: CASSSGLAPYNEQFF
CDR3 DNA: TGTGCCAGCAGTTCGGGACTAGCGCCCTACAATGAGCAGTTCTTC

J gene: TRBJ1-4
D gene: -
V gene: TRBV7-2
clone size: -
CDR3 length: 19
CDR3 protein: CASSLGVGGSLATNEKLFF
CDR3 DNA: TGTGCCAGCAGCTTAGGAGTCGGGGGGAGCCTTGCAACTAATGAAAAACTGTTTTTT

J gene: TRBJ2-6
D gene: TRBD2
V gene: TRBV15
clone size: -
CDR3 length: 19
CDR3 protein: CATSRDRLAGFSGANVLTF
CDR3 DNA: TGTGCCACCAGCAGAGACCGACTAGCGGGTTTCTCTGGGGCCAACGTCCTGACTTTC

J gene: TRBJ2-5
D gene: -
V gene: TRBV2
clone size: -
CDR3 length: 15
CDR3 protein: CASSDPPGEGETQYF
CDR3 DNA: TGTGCCAGCAGTGATCCCCCAGGGGAAGGGGAGACCCAGTACTTC

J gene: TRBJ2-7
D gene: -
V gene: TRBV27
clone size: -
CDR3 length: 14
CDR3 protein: CASRLGLGGYEQYF
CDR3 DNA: TGTGCCAGCAGGTTAGGACTAGGGGGCTACGAGCAGTACTTC

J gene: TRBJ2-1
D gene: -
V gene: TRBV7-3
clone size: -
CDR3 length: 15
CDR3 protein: CASSLGPGEYNEQFF
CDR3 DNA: TGTGCCAGCAGCTTAGGGCCGGGGGAGTACAATGAGCAGTTCTTC

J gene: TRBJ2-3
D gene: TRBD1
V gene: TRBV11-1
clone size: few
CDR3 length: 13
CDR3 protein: CASWGQSTDTQYF
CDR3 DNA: TGTGCTAGCTGGGGACAGAGCACAGATACGCAGTATTTT

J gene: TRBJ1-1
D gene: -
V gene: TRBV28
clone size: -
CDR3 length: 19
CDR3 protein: CASSPYTPLLQVSNTEAFF
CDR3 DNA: TGTGCCAGCAGTCCATACACCCCACTCCTACAGGTCTCGAACACTGAAGCTTTCTTT

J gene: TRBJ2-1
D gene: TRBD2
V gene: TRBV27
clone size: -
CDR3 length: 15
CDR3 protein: CASSLGLAGYNEQFF
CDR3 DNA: TGTGCCAGCAGTCTCGGACTAGCGGGTTACAATGAGCAGTTCTTC

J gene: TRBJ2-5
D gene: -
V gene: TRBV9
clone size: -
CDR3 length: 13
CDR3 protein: CASSVGESETQYF
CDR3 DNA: TGTGCCAGCAGCGTAGGGGAGAGTGAGACCCAGTACTTC

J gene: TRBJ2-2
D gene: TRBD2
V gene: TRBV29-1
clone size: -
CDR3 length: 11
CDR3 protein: CSVGEGGELFF
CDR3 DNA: TGCAGCGTTGGGGAGGGCGGGGAGCTGTTTTTT

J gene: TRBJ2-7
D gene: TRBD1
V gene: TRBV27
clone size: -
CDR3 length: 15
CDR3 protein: CASSPRDRGSNEQYF
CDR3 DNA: TGTGCCAGCAGTCCCCGGGACAGGGGGTCGAACGAGCAGTACTTC

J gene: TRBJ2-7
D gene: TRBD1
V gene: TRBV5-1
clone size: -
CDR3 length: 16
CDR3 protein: CASSDLGTGVIYEQYF
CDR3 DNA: TGCGCCAGCAGCGACCTCGGGACAGGGGTGATCTACGAGCAGTACTTC

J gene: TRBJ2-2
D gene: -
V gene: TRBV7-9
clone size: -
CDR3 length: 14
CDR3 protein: CASSSRANTGELFF
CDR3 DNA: TGTGCCAGCAGCTCGAGGGCCAACACCGGGGAGCTGTTTTTT

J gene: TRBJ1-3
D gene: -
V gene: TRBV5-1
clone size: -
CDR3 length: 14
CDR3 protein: CASSPGGEANTIYF
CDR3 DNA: TGCGCCAGCAGCCCCGGCGGGGAGGCAAACACCATATATTTT

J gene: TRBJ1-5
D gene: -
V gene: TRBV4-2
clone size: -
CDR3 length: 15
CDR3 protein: CASSQLRATNQPQHF
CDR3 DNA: TGTGCCAGCAGCCAGCTCAGGGCAACCAATCAGCCCCAGCATTTT

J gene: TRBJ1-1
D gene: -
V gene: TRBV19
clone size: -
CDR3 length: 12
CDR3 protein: CASNGQNTEAFF
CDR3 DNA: TGTGCCAGTAACGGACAGAACACTGAAGCTTTCTTT

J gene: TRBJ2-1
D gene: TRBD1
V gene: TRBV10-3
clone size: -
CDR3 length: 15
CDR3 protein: CAISRDRGALNEQFF
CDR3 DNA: TGTGCCATCAGTCGGGACAGGGGAGCGCTCAATGAGCAGTTCTTC

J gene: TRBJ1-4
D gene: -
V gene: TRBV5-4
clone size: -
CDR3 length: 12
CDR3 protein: CASRKGDEKLFF
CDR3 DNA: TGTGCCAGCAGGAAGGGGGACGAAAAACTGTTTTTT

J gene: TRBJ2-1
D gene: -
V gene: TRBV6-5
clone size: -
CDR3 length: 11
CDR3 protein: CASRQADRQFF
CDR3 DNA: TGTGCCAGCAGACAAGCGGACAGGCAGTTCTTC

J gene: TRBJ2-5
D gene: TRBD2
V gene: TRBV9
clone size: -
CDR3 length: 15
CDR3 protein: CASSVEAGGSETQYF
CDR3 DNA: TGTGCCAGCAGCGTAGAGGCGGGAGGGTCAGAGACCCAGTACTTC

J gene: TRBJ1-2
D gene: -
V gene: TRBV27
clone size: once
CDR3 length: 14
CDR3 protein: CASSRQGSFYGYTF
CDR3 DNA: TGTGCCAGCAGTAGGCAGGGATCATTCTATGGCTACACCTTC

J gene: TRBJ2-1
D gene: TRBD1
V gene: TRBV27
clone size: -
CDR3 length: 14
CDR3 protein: CASSPLLTGREQFF
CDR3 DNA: TGTGCCAGCAGTCCATTATTGACAGGGCGCGAGCAGTTCTTC

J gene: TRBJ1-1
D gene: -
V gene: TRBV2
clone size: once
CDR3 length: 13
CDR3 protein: CASSEDWATEAFF
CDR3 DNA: TGTGCCAGCAGTGAAGATTGGGCCACTGAAGCTTTCTTT

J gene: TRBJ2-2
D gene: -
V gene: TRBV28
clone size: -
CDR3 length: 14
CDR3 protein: CASSWSIDTGELFF
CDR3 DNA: TGTGCCAGCAGTTGGAGCATAGACACCGGGGAGCTGTTTTTT

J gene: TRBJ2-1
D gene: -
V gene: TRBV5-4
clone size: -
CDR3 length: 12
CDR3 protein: CASSSQGDEQFF
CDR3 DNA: TGTGCCAGCAGCTCACAGGGCGATGAGCAGTTCTTC

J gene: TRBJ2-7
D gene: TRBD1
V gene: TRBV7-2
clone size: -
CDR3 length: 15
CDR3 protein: CASSPEGASPWEQYF
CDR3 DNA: TGTGCCAGCAGCCCCGAGGGGGCCTCGCCTTGGGAGCAGTACTTC

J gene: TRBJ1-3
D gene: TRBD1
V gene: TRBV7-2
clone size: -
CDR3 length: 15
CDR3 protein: CASSSTGVPGNTIYF
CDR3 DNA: TGTGCCAGCAGCTCGACAGGGGTCCCCGGAAACACCATATATTTT

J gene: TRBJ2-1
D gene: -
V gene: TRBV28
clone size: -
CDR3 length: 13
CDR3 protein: CASSFLGAYEQFF
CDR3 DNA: TGTGCCAGCAGTTTTTTGGGAGCCTATGAGCAGTTCTTC

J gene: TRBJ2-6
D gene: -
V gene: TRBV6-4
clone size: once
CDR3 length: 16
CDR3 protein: CASSDSRGSGANVLTF
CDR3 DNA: TGTGCCAGCAGTGACTCGAGGGGGTCTGGGGCCAACGTCCTGACTTTC

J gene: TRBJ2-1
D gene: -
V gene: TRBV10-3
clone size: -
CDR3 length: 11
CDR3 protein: CATLAYNEQFF
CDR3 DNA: TGTGCCACCCTAGCGTACAATGAGCAGTTCTTC

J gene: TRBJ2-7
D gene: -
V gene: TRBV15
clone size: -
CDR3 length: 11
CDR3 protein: CGAGVDNEQYF
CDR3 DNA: TGTGGGGCAGGGGTAGATAACGAGCAGTACTTC

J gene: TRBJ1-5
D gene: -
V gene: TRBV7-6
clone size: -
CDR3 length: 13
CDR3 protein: CASSPTELGAQHF
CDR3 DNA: TGTGCCAGCAGCCCGACAGAGCTTGGGGCCCAGCATTTT

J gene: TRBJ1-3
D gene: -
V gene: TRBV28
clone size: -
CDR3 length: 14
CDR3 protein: CASSLGGRGNTIYF
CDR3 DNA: TGTGCCAGCAGTTTGGGAGGACGTGGAAACACCATATATTTT

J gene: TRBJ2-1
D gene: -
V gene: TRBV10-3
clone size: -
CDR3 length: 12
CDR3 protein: CATEGLVGEQFF
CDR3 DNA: TGTGCCACAGAGGGTCTAGTCGGTGAGCAGTTCTTC

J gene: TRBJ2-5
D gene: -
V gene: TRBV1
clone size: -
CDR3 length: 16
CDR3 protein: CTSSQPTDRTGETQYF
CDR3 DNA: TGCACCAGCAGCCAACCGACCGATAGGACAGGGGAGACCCAGTACTTC

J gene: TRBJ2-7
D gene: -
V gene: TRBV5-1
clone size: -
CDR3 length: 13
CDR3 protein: CASRAGTQYEQYF
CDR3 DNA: TGCGCCAGTCGAGCCGGGACACAATACGAGCAGTACTTC

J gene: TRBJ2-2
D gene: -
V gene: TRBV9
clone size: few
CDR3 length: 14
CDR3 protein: CASSGTFQLGELFF
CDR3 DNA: TGTGCCAGCAGCGGGACTTTTCAACTCGGGGAGCTGTTTTTT

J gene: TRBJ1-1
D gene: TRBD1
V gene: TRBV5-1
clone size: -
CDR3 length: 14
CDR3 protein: CASSSWTGGAEAFF
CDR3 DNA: TGCGCCAGCAGCTCATGGACAGGGGGGGCTGAAGCTTTCTTT

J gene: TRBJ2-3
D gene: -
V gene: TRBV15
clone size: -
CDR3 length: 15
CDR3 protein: CATSGGERSTDTQYF
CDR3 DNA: TGTGCCACCAGCGGAGGAGAGCGGAGCACAGATACGCAGTATTTT